These 27 T cell receptor beta chains came from one sample sequenced in a study of blood T cells in healthy people across ages. A second PCR of roughly 7 to 11 cycles used a sample-barcoded 5' primer and a J-beta primer mix. TCRdb reprocessed the 5' RACE reads via MiXCR and lists one record per CDR3 protein. The table shows roughly 1.6 million distinct CDR3 sequences, with 30% to 35% occurring only once. Input material: blood. These TCRs come from a woman in her twenties or thirties in good health.

The V and J genes are TRBV20-1 and TRBJ2-7; 9 positions match TRBD2. Germline V gene data show CDR1 as DFQATT and CDR2 as SNEGSKA (reference sequence). The length of the CDR3 is 13 residues. The V and J ends lost 4 bases and 3 bases, in that order; junction bases with no gene match: 4. Written as DNA, the CDR3 is TGCAGTGCTACGAGGACTAGCGACTACGAGCAGTACTTC. Translation gives CSATRTSDYEQYF.

This clonotype was observed a handful of times. The genes are TRBV7-2 and TRBJ1-5, with D perhaps TRBD1 (5 bases). Per germline, CDR1 SGHTA and CDR2 FQGNSA. CDR3 size: 17 residues. The germline V and J ends were trimmed by 5 bases and 5 bases, with 22 bases remaining between them. The CDR3: CASSPRGSRLGHQPQHF. The CDR3 region has the DNA TGTGCCAGCAGCCCCCGGGGGAGCCGTCTAGGCCATCAGCCCCAGCATTTT. Variable domain in full (rest from reference TRBV7-2 and TRBJ1-5): GAGVSQSPSNKVTEKGKDVELRCDPISGHTALYWYRQSLGQGLEFLIYFQGNSAPDKSGLPSDRFSAERTGGSVSTLTIQRTQQEDSAVYLCASSPRGSRLGHQPQHFGDGTRLSIL.

The sample holds one count of this clonotype. The CDR3 sequence: CASSWGRGRSEQYF. The CDR3, as DNA: TGTGCCAGCAGTTGGGGTAGGGGTAGGAGCGAGCAGTACTTC. The chain combines TRBV27 with TRBJ2-5, with a tentative D call TRBD1 (5 bases). The J call may be wrong; the DNA end is better matched by TRBJ2-7. The CDR3 sequence is 14 residues long. CDR1 and CDR2 (germline): MNHEY, SMNVEV (reference sequence).

The rearrangement uses TRBV20-1 and TRBJ2-7; D perhaps matches TRBD2 (6 bases). Trimming took off 3 bases at V and 0 bases at J, with 12 bases between the two ends. Germline lookup yields CDR1 DFQATT and CDR2 SNEGSKA (reference sequence). The CDR3 is 14 amino acids. The CDR3 is CSASPGGISYEQYF. CDR3 nucleotide sequence: TGCAGTGCTAGCCCTGGGGGGATCTCCTACGAGCAGTACTTC.

This clonotype has only one observation. The chain carries TRBV10-3 and TRBJ2-1, with TRBD2 matching 7 bases. CDR1 is ENHRY and CDR2 is SYGVKD in the germline V gene. CDR3 length equals 15 residues. After removal of 8 bases from V and 1 base from J, the junction contained 8 bases not matched to a gene. CDR3 residues: CAIAGGSRSYNEQFF. CDR3 DNA sequence: TGTGCCATCGCCGGCGGGAGTAGGTCCTACAATGAGCAGTTCTTC.

On this clonotype itself: A much larger clonotype is one base distant, so this may be a read error. V and J are TRBV28 and TRBJ2-1, with 9 bases aligning to TRBD2. The V gene's germline CDR1 is MDHEN and CDR2 SYDVKM. This CDR3 spans 15 amino acids. The trim removed 5 bases at V and 6 bases at J, leaving 8 bases unmatched. CDR3 nucleotide sequence: TGTGCCAGCAGTCTGATGGGACTAGCTCCCAATGAGCAGTTCTTC. Encoded protein: CASSLMGLAPNEQFF.

This rearrangement joins TRBV29-1 to TRBJ2-5, with 11 bases fitting TRBD1. In germline, CDR1 is SQVTM, CDR2 ANQGSEA. The V segment lost 4 bases and the J segment 11 bases; nucleotides outside the gene matches: 12. There are 14 residues in the CDR3. The CDR3 DNA reads TGCAGCGTTGTGGGGGGACAGGGGGTGGGGGAGCAGTACTTC. Translating gives CSVVGGQGVGEQYF.

This clonotype came up a few times. The rearrangement joins TRBV15 to TRBJ2-5; possible D gene TRBD2, 6 bases. The V end lost 5 bases, the J end lost 7 bases, and 14 bases lay between the germline ends. The CDR3 loop spans 13 amino acids. Germline assignment: CDR1 LNHNV and CDR2 YYDKDF (reference sequence). CDR3 DNA sequence: TGTGCCACCAGCTCCCGGCGGGGATCGACCCAGTACTTC. Translating it yields CATSSRRGSTQYF.

The chain carries TRBV5-1 and TRBJ2-7, with D perhaps TRBD1 (6 bases). Trimming shortened V by 1 base and J by 6 bases, and 11 bases separated the two germline ends. CDR1 and CDR2 from the germline V gene are SGHRS and YFSETQ. This CDR3 region has 13 residues. The CDR3 sequence: CASSLQQGAEQYF. The CDR3 DNA follows: TGCGCCAGCAGCTTGCAACAGGGTGCCGAGCAGTACTTC.

The chain is built from TRBV29-1 and TRBJ2-5, with 8 positions matching TRBD1. Germline loops: CDR1 SQVTM, CDR2 ANQGSEA. The CDR3 loop spans 15 amino acids. V shed 4 bases, J shed 2 bases, and the junction held 9 bases outside the gene matches. CDR3 sequence: CSVGRTGHGQETQYF. CDR3 bases: TGCAGCGTTGGAAGGACAGGGCATGGACAAGAGACCCAGTACTTC.

This clonotype was seen only a few times. The chain combines TRBV28 with TRBJ2-5; D ambiguous. The germline gives CDR1 MDHEN, CDR2 SYDVKM. The CDR3 extends over 10 amino acids. In DNA, the CDR3 is TGTGGGGTGGGCCAAGAGACCCAGTACTTC. It encodes CGVGQETQYF.

There are a few counts of this clonotype. The V and J genes are TRBV11-2 and TRBJ2-3; 11 positions match TRBD2. Germline CDR1 SGHAT, CDR2 FQNNGV. Trimming removed 4 bases from V and 3 bases from J; junction bases left unmatched: 15. The CDR3 spans 19 residues. CDR3 in amino acids: CASSSRELAGEYFTDTQYF. Written as DNA, the CDR3 is TGTGCCAGCAGCTCTCGGGAACTAGCGGGAGAATATTTTACAGATACGCAGTATTTT.

V usage is TRBV11-3 and J usage is TRBJ2-4; D is possibly TRBD1 (5 bases). The germline V gene encodes CDR1 SGHNT and CDR2 YENEEA. CDR3 size: 12 residues. Deletions cut 5 bases from V and 13 bases from J, with 15 bases between. In nucleotides, the CDR3 is TGTGCCAGCAGCGCGACAGAGTCGGAGCAGTACTTC. Translated: CASSATESEQYF.

This clonotype was seen more than once but under ten times. This sequence joins TRBV7-9 and TRBJ2-7; no clear D. The germline gives CDR1 SEHNR, CDR2 FQNEAQ (reference sequence). Trimming cost V 1 base and J 1 base, with 8 bases left between them. There are 14 residues in the CDR3. The CDR3 nucleotides read TGTGCCAGCAGCTTAGAGACAAGATCCTACGAGCAGTACTTC. Its protein product is CASSLETRSYEQYF. Drawing the rest from reference TRBV7-9 and TRBJ2-7, the complete variable domain is DTGVSQNPRHKITKRGQNVTFRCDPISEHNRLYWYRQTLGQGPEFLTYFQNEAQLEKSRLLSDRFSAERPKGSFSTLEIQRTEQGDSAMYLCASSLETRSYEQYFGPGTRLTVT.

V and J are TRBV6-6 and TRBJ1-2, with D unclear. The V gene lost 5 bases and the J gene lost 8 bases, with 21 bases spanning the gap. Germline V lookup: CDR1 MNHNY, CDR2 SVGAGI (reference sequence). The CDR3 runs 15 residues. CDR3 nucleotide sequence: TGTGCCAGCAGTCGCATGGTCGCTAGGTTTGGGGGCTACACCTTC. Translated, it gives CASSRMVARFGGYTF.

This clonotype showed up just a few times. This rearrangement joins TRBV20-1 to TRBJ2-7; 11 nucleotides match TRBD1. The germline V gene encodes CDR1 DFQATT and CDR2 SNEGSKA (reference sequence). Unmatched junction bases numbered 5, after V lost 3 bases and J lost 4 bases. The CDR3 is 14 amino acids. The CDR3 spells CSASAGTGGYEQYF. The CDR3 DNA reads as TGCAGTGCTAGCGCCGGGACAGGGGGGTACGAGCAGTACTTC.

This clonotype was observed a few times. The CDR3 DNA sequence: TGTGCCAGCGGTACTAGTGGCCTCCATACTAGCACAGATACGCAGTATTTT. Amino acid sequence: CASGTSGLHTSTDTQYF. The chain recombines TRBV7-2 with TRBJ2-3, with D possibly TRBD2 on 5 matching bases. V lost 8 bases, J lost 0 bases, and 21 bases lay in between. This CDR3 has 17 amino acids. The germline gives CDR1 SGHTA, CDR2 FQGNSA.

This chain links TRBV9 with TRBJ2-4; weak D call: TRBD1 (6 bases). Trimming stripped 3 bases from V and 3 bases from J, with 19 bases between. In germline, CDR1 is SGDLS, CDR2 YYNGEE. The CDR3 has 17 residues. The CDR3 loop reads CASSGRGGTLLKNIQYF. The CDR3 DNA is TGTGCCAGCAGCGGCCGAGGGGGTACCCTTCTCAAAAACATTCAGTACTTC.

This clonotype has more than one count but fewer than ten. The chain combines TRBV6-6 with TRBJ2-1, with D perhaps assigned TRBD1 or TRBD2 (5 bases each). Germline V gene sequence: CDR1 MNHNY, CDR2 SVGAGI (reference sequence). V was clipped by 7 bases and J by 5 bases, with 18 bases between them. The CDR3 totals 15 residues. The DNA for the CDR3 is TGTGCCAGCAAAAAAGGGACGGGCGAGCACAATGAGCAGTTCTTC. It specifies CASKKGTGEHNEQFF.

V and J are TRBV7-9 and TRBJ2-7, with 7 bases that match TRBD2. The CDR3 is 15 amino acids. Germline values: CDR1 SEHNR, CDR2 FQNEAQ (reference sequence). Losses at the gene ends were 1 base for V and 3 bases for J; bases not matched to a gene: 6. The CDR3 nucleotides read TGTGCCAGCAGCTTAGATGTTGGGGGGGTCTACGAGCAGTACTTC. Translation gives CASSLDVGGVYEQYF.

The J gene is TRBJ2-1, the V gene TRBV11-2; D is possibly TRBD1 (6 bases). The V gene's germline CDR1 is SGHAT and CDR2 FQNNGV. This CDR3 is 16 amino acids long. Trimming left V 4 bases short and J 2 bases short, with 15 bases between. CDR3 coding DNA: TGTGCCAGCAGCTCCCGCTCCGGGACACCCTACAATGAGCAGTTCTTC. Amino acids: CASSSRSGTPYNEQFF.

This chain joins TRBV5-1 and TRBJ2-5; 8 bases are a match to TRBD2. V lost 6 bases and J lost 5; bases outside the gene matches: 6. This CDR3 comprises 13 residues. Germline loops: CDR1 SGHRS, CDR2 YFSETQ. The CDR3 DNA follows: TGCGCCAGCACACCGGGGGGGAGTGAGACCCAGTACTTC. Its protein product is CASTPGGSETQYF.

This clonotype was observed many times. V usage is TRBV4-1 and J usage is TRBJ2-1, with a weak D call TRBD2 (6 bases). Germline loops: CDR1 MGHRA, CDR2 YSYEKL. With 4 bases removed from V and 9 bases from J, the gap between germline ends came to 22 bases. This CDR3 spans 16 amino acids. The CDR3: CASSPTGGEYWSEQFF. CDR3 nucleotides: TGCGCCAGCAGCCCCACTGGAGGGGAGTATTGGAGTGAGCAGTTCTTC.

J is TRBJ2-1 and V is TRBV20-1; no clear D gene. The germline V gene encodes CDR1 DFQATT and CDR2 SNEGSKA (reference sequence). This CDR3 contains 14 residues. V was cut by 4 bases and J by 1 base, with 11 bases left in between. CDR3 in amino acids: CSATYLESYNEQFF. The CDR3 DNA is TGCAGTGCTACATACTTAGAATCCTACAATGAGCAGTTCTTC.

The CDR3 spells CASSDRQEGDTQYF. DNA for the CDR3: TGCGCCAGCAGTGATCGCCAAGAGGGAGATACGCAGTATTTT. The rearrangement links TRBV10-1 to TRBJ2-3, with D perhaps matching TRBD2 (5 bases). CDR1 WNHNN and CDR2 SYGVQD come from the germline V gene (reference sequence). This CDR3 spans 14 amino acids. The V gene lost 3 bases and the J gene lost 5 bases, with 12 bases spanning the gap.

The chain recombines TRBV10-3 with TRBJ2-7; a possible D gene is TRBD2 (6 bases). V was trimmed by 10 bases and J by 3 bases, leaving 16 bases between them. The CDR3 is 13 residues long. From germline, CDR1 is ENHRY and CDR2 SYGVKD. Written as DNA, the CDR3 is TGTGCCACCAGGGCCGGGACTGGCTACGAGCAGTACTTC. It encodes CATRAGTGYEQYF.

This clonotype showed up just a few times. V and J are TRBV3-1 and TRBJ2-3, with D tentatively TRBD1 (5 bases). The CDR3 spans 16 residues. Between the trimmed V and J ends, which lost 4 bases and 3 bases, there was a span of 17 bases. From germline, CDR1 is LGHDT and CDR2 YNNKEL (reference sequence). CDR3 sequence (DNA): TGTGCCAGCAGCCCCGGACATGCGGTCCCGACAGATACGCAGTATTTT. Translated: CASSPGHAVPTDTQYF.